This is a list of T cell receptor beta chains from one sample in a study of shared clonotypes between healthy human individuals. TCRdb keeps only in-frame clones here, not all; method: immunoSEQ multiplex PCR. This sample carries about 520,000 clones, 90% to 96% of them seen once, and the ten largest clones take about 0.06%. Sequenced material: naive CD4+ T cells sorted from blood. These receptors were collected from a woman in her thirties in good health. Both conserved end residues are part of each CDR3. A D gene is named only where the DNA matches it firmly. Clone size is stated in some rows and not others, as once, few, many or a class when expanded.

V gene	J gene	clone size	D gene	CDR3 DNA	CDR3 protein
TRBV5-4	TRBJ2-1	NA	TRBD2	TGTGCCAGCACCCCGGGGGGTCCAAGGGATGAGCAGTTCTTC	CASTPGGPRDEQFF
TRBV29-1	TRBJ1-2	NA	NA	TGCAGCGTTGTTGCAAGCATGACGGACGCGGGCTACACCTTC	CSVVASMTDAGYTF
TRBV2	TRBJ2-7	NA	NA	TGTGCCAGCAGCAAACAGGGATACGAGCAGTACTTC	CASSKQGYEQYF
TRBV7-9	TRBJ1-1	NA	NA	TGTGCCAGCACATCAGGGGTCACTGAAGCTTTCTTT	CASTSGVTEAFF
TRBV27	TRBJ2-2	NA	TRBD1	TGTGCCAGCGGTCTGACAGGGACCGCCGGGGAGCTGTTTTTT	CASGLTGTAGELFF
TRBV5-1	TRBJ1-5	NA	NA	TGCGCCAGCAGCTTGGCCGGGGGCGATCAGCCCCAGCATTTT	CASSLAGGDQPQHF
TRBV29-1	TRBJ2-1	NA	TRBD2	TGCAGCGTTGAAGGGACTAGCTTCAATGAGCAGTTCTTC	CSVEGTSFNEQFF
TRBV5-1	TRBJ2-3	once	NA	TGCGCCAGCAGCATCCTCAGTGATGATACGCAGTATTTT	CASSILSDDTQYF
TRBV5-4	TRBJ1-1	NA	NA	TGTGCCAGCAGCCGGGGGGCTGAAGCTTTCTTT	CASSRGAEAFF
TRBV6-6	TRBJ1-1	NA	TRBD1	TGTGCCAGCAGCAACAGGGGGTCCACTGAAGCTTTCTTT	CASSNRGSTEAFF
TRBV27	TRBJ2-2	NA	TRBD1	TGTGCCAGCACCAACTACAGACAGGGATCGAACACCGGGGAGCTGTTTTTT	CASTNYRQGSNTGELFF
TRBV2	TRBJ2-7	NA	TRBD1	TGTGCCAGTCATATGCCCGTCCCCGGGACAGGGGGAGTCGAGCAGTACTTC	CASHMPVPGTGGVEQYF
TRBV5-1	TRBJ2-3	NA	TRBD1	TGCGCCAGCAGCTTGGAAAGACAGGGGGGAGATGGCCCCACAGATACGCAGTATTTT	CASSLERQGGDGPTDTQYF
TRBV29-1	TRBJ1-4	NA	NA	TGCAGCGCGAGCGCCGACACCCTTAGTGAAAAACTGTTTTTT	CSASADTLSEKLFF
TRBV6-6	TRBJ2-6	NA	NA	TGTGCCAGCAGTTACTCCGGACAGACCGGGGCCAACGTCCTGACTTTC	CASSYSGQTGANVLTF
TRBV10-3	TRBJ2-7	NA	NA	TGTGCCATCAGCGGTAAGATCTACGAGCAGTACTTC	CAISGKIYEQYF